The table lists the clone carrying this T cell receptor beta chain with many counts. The time point was: healthy volunteer bleed at 2 weeks. Sequencing started from total RNA isolated from unfractionated whole blood. The source of the sample is a study of human T cells and chemical hapten exposure. At the level of the study: Small discrepancies in pooled library volume mainly accounted for the varying TCR yields per sample.

How the authors handled the data: TCR counts had a median of about 92,000 per sample and spanned roughly 23,224 to 690,600. One entry per CDR3 protein, called by TCRdb with MiXCR from the RACE reads. The V and J calls here are based on TCRdb, not the publication. The repertoire has about 50,000 distinct CDR3 sequences, over 3.5% of them found once; the top ten carry roughly 1.6%. V lost 7 bases, J lost 11 bases, and 9 bases lay in between. This CDR3 has 11 residues. The sample comprised whole blood. This clonotype was sampled from a female donor in good health. Some clones in this sample may be carry-over from other donors' samples. The chain recombines TRBV12-3 or TRBV12-4 with TRBJ1-6; no reliable D call. The CDR3 loop is CASILGAPLHF. The DNA of the CDR3 is TGTGCCAGCATCCTCGGGGCACCCCTCCACTTT.